This TCR beta chain was recovered during a study of a mutant IDH1 vaccine in newly diagnosed glioma. Study-wide findings and caveats: It seemed that pseudoprogression was not linked to changes in the top peripheral T cell clonotypes.

The germline V gene encodes CDR1 WSHSY and CDR2 SAAADI. The CDR3 has 11 residues. V lost 5 bases to trimming and J lost 6 bases, with 7 bases between them. Documented time point: baseline, week 1 (first vaccination visit). The treatment: pre-vaccination baseline after standard-of-care therapy. With regard to this clone: Its matching antigen is unknown.

Generated by immunoSEQ multiplex PCR, the TCRdb table keeps only in-frame clones and is missing some. The table lists some 70,000 clones, approximately 79% of them singletons. The receptor was isolated from a man aged 50 to 60 with glioma. The material sequenced was PBMCs, taken from a glioma patient treated with radiotherapy, temozolomide or both. This sequence joins TRBV10-2 and TRBJ1-1; D uncertain. CDR3 sequence reads: CASSYEAEAFF. The CDR3 coding sequence is TGCGCCAGCAGTTATGAAGCTGAAGCTTTCTTT.